The 16 T cell receptor beta chains in this list originate from one sample, sequenced in a study of patients and donors after allogeneic stem cell transplantation (dated by TCRdb to 2020 to 2022). The library relied on RT-PCR. The data were produced on a NextSeq 550. TCRdb reran the public reads through fastp at Q25 and MiXCR, keeping productive beta chains. CDR3 protein sequences are deduplicated, and each keeps its most common genes and DNA. Recorded for this sample are over 400,000 distinct CDR3 sequences; approximately 16% of them occurred a single time. Less than 8.5% of the sample goes to the ten largest clones. Sequences were obtained from blood, either unsorted or a sorted T cell fraction (not recorded which). The receptors here all came from a human donor who was either an allogeneic HSCT recipient or a stem cell or donor lymphocyte infusion donor (not recorded which). It is not recorded whose cells these are; they may come from a transplant donor.

The sample holds many counts of this clonotype. This chain joins TRBV5-1 and TRBJ2-7; TRBD1 aligns across 10 bases. Germline V lookup: CDR1 SGHRS, CDR2 YFSETQ. The V gene end was trimmed by 4 bases and the J gene end by 5 bases; junction bases not matched to a gene: 3. This CDR3 spans 13 amino acids. CDR3 amino acids: CASSATGGNEQYF. The CDR3 nucleotides read TGCGCCAGCAGCGCGACAGGGGGCAACGAGCAGTACTTC. The full variable domain, completed using reference TRBV5-1 and TRBJ2-7, is KAGVTQTPRYLIKTRGQQVTLSCSPISGHRSVSWYQQTPGQGLQFLFEYFSETQRNKGNFPGRFSGRQFSNSRSEMNVSTLELGDSALYLCASSATGGNEQYFGPGTRLTVT.

At least ten counts were recorded for this clonotype. The chain couples TRBV4-1 to TRBJ2-1; 8 positions agree with TRBD2. Trimming removed 4 bases from V and 9 bases from J; junction bases left unmatched: 11. CDR1 is MGHRA, CDR2 YSYEKL, per germline. This CDR3 spans 15 amino acids. The DNA of the CDR3 is TGCGCCAGCAGCCTGCAGCGGGAGAGGGAGCTTGAGCAGTTCTTC. Translated: CASSLQRERELEQFF.

This clonotype turned up a few times. J is TRBJ1-4 and V is TRBV20-1; 9 nucleotides agree with TRBD1. The CDR3 covers 16 residues. Germline V CDR1 and CDR2: DFQATT, SNEGSKA (reference sequence). Trimming took 0 bases from V and 4 from J; bases not matched to a gene: 6. The DNA of the CDR3 is TGCAGTGCTAGAGAGAGACCGGGACAGGGTAATGAAAAACTGTTTTTT. The encoded protein is CSARERPGQGNEKLFF.

This clonotype was seen a single time. The rearrangement links TRBV25-1 to TRBJ2-3; possible D gene TRBD2, 6 bases. The germline gives CDR1 MGHDK, CDR2 SYGVNS. The CDR3 runs 15 residues. Trimming cost V 4 bases and J 5 bases, with 16 bases left between them. Here the CDR3 DNA reads TGTGCCAGCAGTGGGGCTCGGGGTAGCGGAGATACGCAGTATTTT. It is translated as CASSGARGSGDTQYF.

This clonotype was seen only a few times. V is TRBV11-2 and J is TRBJ1-2; D not resolved. Germline V gene lookup returns CDR1 SGHAT and CDR2 FQNNGV. The CDR3 covers 14 residues. The V and J ends lost 1 base and 4 bases respectively, with 10 bases between them. The CDR3 loop reads CASSLVGRSYGYTF. The DNA of the CDR3 is TGTGCCAGCAGCTTAGTGGGCCGGTCCTATGGCTACACCTTC.

This clonotype showed up just a few times. The J gene is TRBJ1-1, the V gene TRBV6-1; D remains unclear. Trimming shortened V by 0 bases and J by 1 base, and 21 bases separated the two germline ends. Germline V gene lookup returns CDR1 MNHNS and CDR2 SASEGT. The CDR3 contains 19 residues. The CDR3 is CASSEALGRVLVGNTEAFF. DNA for the CDR3: TGTGCCAGCAGTGAAGCGCTTGGCAGAGTATTAGTTGGGAACACTGAAGCTTTCTTT.

The V and J genes are TRBV7-3 and TRBJ2-5; 9 bases match TRBD2. Germline assignment: CDR1 SGHTA and CDR2 FQGTGA. Trimming cost V 5 bases and J 5 bases; bases outside gene matches: 9. CDR3 length: 15 residues. The CDR3: CASSPGRTSVETQYF. CDR3 bases: TGTGCCAGCAGCCCAGGCAGGACTAGCGTGGAGACCCAGTACTTC.

The chain is built from TRBV20-1 and TRBJ1-1; TRBD1 is a possible D gene (5 bases). Germline V gene data show CDR1 as DFQATT and CDR2 as SNEGSKA (reference sequence). CDR3 length: 14 residues. The V end was cut by 0 bases, the J end by 6 bases, with 14 bases between. CDR3 loop: CSARDRGSGPEAFF. CDR3 DNA: TGCAGTGCTAGAGATCGGGGTTCGGGACCTGAAGCTTTCTTT.

V usage is TRBV20-1 and J usage is TRBJ1-2; 7 bases match TRBD1. Germline lookup yields CDR1 DFQATT and CDR2 SNEGSKA (reference sequence). The length of the CDR3 is 14 residues. V lost 3 bases to trimming and J lost 0 bases; unmatched junction nucleotides: 4. The chain's CDR3 is CSASPDRTNYGYTF. For the CDR3, the DNA is TGCAGTGCTAGCCCGGACAGGACTAACTATGGCTACACCTTC.

The chain carries TRBV19 and TRBJ1-1; no clear D. The CDR3 has 14 amino acids. The germline CDR1 and CDR2 sequences are LNHDA and SQIVND (reference sequence). V dropped 0 bases and J dropped 7 bases, with 12 bases sitting between them. The CDR3 loop reads CASSIDRSGSEAFF. The CDR3 coding sequence is TGTGCCAGTAGTATAGATCGATCGGGGAGTGAAGCTTTCTTT. Full variable domain (missing parts from reference TRBV19 and TRBJ1-1): DGGITQSPKYLFRKEGQNVTLSCEQNLNHDAMYWYRQDPGQGLRLIYYSQIVNDFQKGDIAEGYSVSREKKESFPLTVTSAQKNPTAFYLCASSIDRSGSEAFFGQGTRLTVV.

This CDR3 reads CSARDQSGGNTGELFF. CDR3 nucleotides: TGCAGTGCTAGGGATCAAAGCGGGGGGAACACCGGGGAGCTGTTTTTT. The chain has TRBV20-1 and TRBJ2-2, with 8 bases fitting TRBD2. The CDR3 is 16 residues long. V lost 3 bases to trimming and J lost 1 base; unmatched junction nucleotides: 7. The V gene's germline CDR1 is DFQATT and CDR2 SNEGSKA (reference sequence).

J is TRBJ1-1 and V is TRBV2; unclear D gene. This CDR3 is 13 amino acids long. V was cut by 5 bases and J by 4 bases, with 11 bases left in between. CDR1 is SNHLY, CDR2 FYNNEI, per germline. The chain's CDR3 is CASSPSGSTEAFF. The CDR3 coding sequence is TGTGCCAGCAGTCCCTCGGGGAGCACTGAAGCTTTCTTT.

This clonotype has a handful of counts. The chain links TRBV7-9 to TRBJ1-2; D is undetermined. This CDR3 has 13 amino acids. Germline loops: CDR1 SEHNR, CDR2 FQNEAQ (reference sequence). V lost 0 bases, J lost 7 bases, and 9 bases lay in between. The CDR3 DNA reads as TGTGCCAGCAGCTTAGCAGGTGGAGGTGGCTACACCTTC. It yields the protein CASSLAGGGGYTF.

This clonotype has only a few counts. V gene TRBV20-1 combines with J gene TRBJ2-3; TRBD2 might be the D (6 bases). V was shortened by 6 bases and J by 0 bases, with 19 bases between the two germline ends. The germline V gene encodes CDR1 DFQATT and CDR2 SNEGSKA (reference sequence). The length of the CDR3 is 16 residues. As DNA, the CDR3 is TGCAGTGCGAAGGGTCATTGGGACTCAAGCACAGATACGCAGTATTTT. As protein: CSAKGHWDSSTDTQYF.

This clonotype was seen more than once but under ten times. The chain recombines TRBV24-1 with TRBJ2-3; possible D gene TRBD1, 5 bases. The CDR3 is made up of 17 amino acids. Germline V gene sequence: CDR1 KGHDR, CDR2 SFDVKD. The V end was cut by 2 bases, the J end by 1 base, with 15 bases between. The CDR3 is CATSDSSRAPRTDTQYF. The CDR3 nucleotides are TGTGCCACCAGTGATTCCTCCAGGGCCCCTCGCACAGATACGCAGTATTTT.

The chain couples TRBV7-9 to TRBJ2-6; possible D gene TRBD2, 6 bases. V shed 5 bases and J shed 2 bases, with 13 bases lying between them. The CDR3 length is 16 residues. Germline V gene lookup returns CDR1 SEHNR and CDR2 FQNEAQ (reference sequence). This chain's CDR3 is CASSPPPGAGANVLTF. The CDR3 coding sequence is TGTGCCAGCAGCCCTCCCCCGGGGGCTGGGGCCAACGTCCTGACTTTC.